This T cell receptor (beta chain) was found in a study of PD-L1 blockade in urothelial cancer. Background on the study: Blood was tested 3 weeks (second dose) and 6 weeks into treatment. T cells were recovered from blood samples at a median of roughly 150,000.

Only a few counts were recorded for this clone. Synthetic spike-ins, TCR analog templates, were added into each PCR. Repertoires were generated with immunoSEQ multiplex PCR, while TCRdb's copy carries only in-frame clones and drops some. The sample records roughly 45,000 clones, over 75% being singletons. The time point is: pretreatment peripheral blood. Germline CDR1 is SGHAT and CDR2 is FQDESV (reference sequence). V lost 1 base and J lost 8; bases outside the gene matches: 5. The CDR3 spans 14 residues. This TCR was recovered from a man aged 60 to 75 with urothelial cancer. This chain joins TRBV11-1 and TRBJ2-1; TRBD1 agrees at 7 bases. Sequencing used PBMCs, obtained around atezolizumab (anti-PD-L1) treatment. CDR3 residues: CASSLGTGVDEQFF. CDR3 sequence (DNA): TGTGCCAGCAGCTTAGGAACAGGGGTGGATGAGCAGTTCTTC.